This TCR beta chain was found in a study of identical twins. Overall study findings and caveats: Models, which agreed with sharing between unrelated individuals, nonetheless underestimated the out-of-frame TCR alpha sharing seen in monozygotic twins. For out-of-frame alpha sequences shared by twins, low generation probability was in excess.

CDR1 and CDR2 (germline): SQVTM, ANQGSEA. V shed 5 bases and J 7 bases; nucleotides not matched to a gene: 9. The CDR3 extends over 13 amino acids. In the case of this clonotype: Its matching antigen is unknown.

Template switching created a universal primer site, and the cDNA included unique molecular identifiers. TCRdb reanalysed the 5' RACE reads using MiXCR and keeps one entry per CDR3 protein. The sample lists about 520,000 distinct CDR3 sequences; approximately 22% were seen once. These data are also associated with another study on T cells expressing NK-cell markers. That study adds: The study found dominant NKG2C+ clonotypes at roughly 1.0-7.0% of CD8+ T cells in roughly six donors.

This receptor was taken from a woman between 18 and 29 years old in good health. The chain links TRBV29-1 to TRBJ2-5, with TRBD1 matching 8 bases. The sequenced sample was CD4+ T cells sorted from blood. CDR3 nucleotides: TGCAGCGTTCAGGGGGCCGGGTCCGGGACCCAGTACTTC. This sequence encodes CSVQGAGSGTQYF.